The sample holds many counts of the clone carrying this T cell receptor beta chain. The target antigen is unknown. This record belongs to a study of T cells in Graves' hyperthyroidism and ophthalmopathy. In the study overall: Sampling of peripheral blood happened at initial diagnosis, prior to any treatment.

TCR beta CDR3 regions were amplified from RNA. Using the HTBI primer set, a first-round RT-PCR was run on the TCR CDR3. TCRdb recomputed calls from the multiplex PCR reads with MiXCR, one row per CDR3 protein. Among a few hundred thousand distinct CDR3 sequences listed, around 20% were seen once. A Clinical Activity Score of at least 3, a NOSPECS grade of at least 4 and a duration under 3 months were recorded in the ophthalmopathy patients. Findings and caveats of the study: By a 13 V-J model, ophthalmopathy was set apart from stable hyperthyroidism. Among thyroid clonotypes expanded above 0.001, most also appeared in blood.

The germline CDR1 and CDR2 sequences are DFQATT and SNEGSKA (reference sequence). This CDR3 contains 16 residues. J was trimmed by 4 bases and V by 1 base; bases with no gene match: 4. This TCR came from a man aged 18 to 29 with Graves' ophthalmopathy. The chain has TRBV20-1 and TRBJ2-1; 13 bases are shared with TRBD2. Sequenced material: blood. The CDR3 sequence is CSARGTSGGQYNEQFF. The CDR3 region has the DNA TGCAGTGCTAGAGGGACTAGCGGGGGCCAATACAATGAGCAGTTCTTC.